This T cell receptor (beta chain) was found in a study of CD8 T cells in Susac syndrome. CD8+ and CD4+ blood T cells underwent TCR beta sequencing. V shed 0 bases and J shed 6 bases, with 9 bases lying between them. Germline-derived CDR1 and CDR2 are LGHNA and YSLEER. This CDR3 spans 14 amino acids. Random hexamers were used to reverse transcribe an amount of about 0.45 to 1 ug RNA. An immunoSEQ multiplex PCR amplified TCR beta CDR3 over 54 Vbeta and 13 Jbeta. TCRdb fed the immunoSEQ multiplex PCR reads into MiXCR, producing one record per CDR3 protein. Of some 170,000 distinct CDR3 sequences listed, roughly 95% are singletons.

Sequenced sample: CD4+ T cells from PBMCs. The chain employs TRBV4-3 and TRBJ2-1, with D unclear. The TCR was taken from a human donor in good health. For the CDR3, the DNA is TGCGCCAGCAGCCAAGAAAGGATCCTCAATGAGCAGTTCTTC. Translating gives CASSQERILNEQFF.